The T cell receptor beta chain under discussion was sequenced for a study of spatial heterogeneity in lung cancer. Study observations and caveats: Tracking of tumor mutation counts was seen in expanded intratumoral alpha and beta TCR counts.

This clonotype is classed as medium-sized. Its target is not known. Being off target in a library aimed at alpha chains, this beta chain has a size of little meaning. The CDR3 consists of 13 residues. Germline V gives CDR1 KGHDR, CDR2 SFDVKD. Trimming stripped 9 bases from V and 2 bases from J, with 10 bases between. A single record per CDR3 protein comes from TCRdb applying MiXCR to the 5' RACE reads. This sample yields a few thousand distinct CDR3 sequences, of which 9.5% to 14% are seen a single time; roughly 12% belongs to the top ten. Time point meaning: sample taken at primary tumor resection. Whole RNA was taken from tumor, nontumor lung or frozen PBMC; it was then sequenced unsorted.

This clonotype originated in a male donor with early-stage non-small cell lung cancer. The V gene is TRBV24-1, the J gene TRBJ1-5; D not resolved. The source was lung tumor tissue, collected at surgery. CDR3 region: CATGRAGNQPQHF. CDR3 bases: TGTGCCACCGGGCGTGCGGGCAATCAGCCCCAGCATTTT.